The sample holds one count of the clone carrying this T cell receptor (beta chain). The data were obtained in a study of OX40 agonist ivuxolimab in advanced cancers. The protocol was immunoSEQ multiplex PCR, while the TCRdb copy is restricted to in-frame clones and leaves out a portion. The table lists more than 75,000 clones, less than 90% of them singletons, with 1% to 1.3% in the top ten. This CDR3 spans 17 amino acids. Germline trimming cut 0 bases from V and 2 bases from J; bases unmatched to any gene: 6. The germline CDR1 and CDR2 sequences are MGHRA and YSYEKL. The TCR comes from an adult with an advanced solid tumor such as melanoma, head and neck, liver or kidney cancer. The sample in question was CD4+ or CD8+ T cells sorted from blood, obtained in a trial of the OX40 agonist ivuxolimab. The chain employs TRBV4-1 and TRBJ1-3; TRBD1 agrees at 8 bases. This chain's CDR3 is CASSQDPTGDAGNTIYF. The CDR3 nucleotides are TGCGCCAGCAGCCAAGACCCGACAGGGGATGCTGGAAACACCATATATTTT.